This record covers a single T cell receptor beta chain. What it binds is not known. The record originates from a study of PD-1 blockade in classical Hodgkin lymphoma. Study-level background: Intravenous delivery of nivolumab at 3 mg/kg to patients occurred every 2 weeks.

Sample time point: cycle 4 day 1 (C4D1), after 6 weeks of nivolumab. Each of the patients experienced relapse following autologous stem cell transplantation, and their brentuximab vedotin exposure differed. Regarding the study as a whole: Reasons behind the repertoire differences stay unclear, perhaps disease activity or earlier therapy. A significant rise in TCR diversity was seen by C4D1 for CD4+ cells but not for CD8+ cells.

The assay was immunoSEQ multiplex PCR, and TCRdb's table has in-frame clones only and misses some. The sample lists 46,000 or so clones, over 75% occurring once. Per the germline V gene, CDR1 is SGHVS and CDR2 is FQNEAQ. V dropped 4 bases and J dropped 6 bases, with 9 bases sitting between them. The CDR3 totals 12 residues. This TCR was recovered from a human donor with classical Hodgkin lymphoma. This sample comprised peripheral blood mononuclear cells (PBMCs), obtained before the fourth cycle of nivolumab. The V call is TRBV7-8, the J call TRBJ1-1, with D perhaps matching TRBD1 (6 bases). The CDR3 coding sequence is TGTGCCAGCAGCTATCAGGGGTCTGAAGCTTTCTTT. Its protein product is CASSYQGSEAFF.